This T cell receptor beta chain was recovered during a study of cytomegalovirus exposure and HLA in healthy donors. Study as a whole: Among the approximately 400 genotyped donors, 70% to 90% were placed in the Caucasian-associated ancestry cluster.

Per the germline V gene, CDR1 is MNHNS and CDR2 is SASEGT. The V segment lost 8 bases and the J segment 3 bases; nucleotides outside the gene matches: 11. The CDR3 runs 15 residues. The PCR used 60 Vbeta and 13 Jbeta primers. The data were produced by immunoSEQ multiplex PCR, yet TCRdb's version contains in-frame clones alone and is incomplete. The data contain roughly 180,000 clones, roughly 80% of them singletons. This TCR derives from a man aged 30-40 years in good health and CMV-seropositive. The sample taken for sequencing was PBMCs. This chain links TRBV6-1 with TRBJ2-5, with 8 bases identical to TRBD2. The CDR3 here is CASYPIGGAKETQYF. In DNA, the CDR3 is TGTGCCAGCTATCCCATCGGGGGGGCAAAAGAGACCCAGTACTTC.